A single sample gave rise to the 10 T cell receptor beta chains below, sequenced in a study of response to subunit inactivated influenza vaccine. TCRdb passed the RT-PCR reads through MiXCR, listing each CDR3 protein once. Of over 800,000 distinct CDR3 sequences listed, 21% were seen once; the top ten hold roughly 10%. This specimen consisted of PBMCs from blood, obtained roughly 5 days after vaccination. All receptors come from a man between 45 and 60 years old who received an inactivated influenza vaccine.

This clonotype occurred a few times. The V and J genes are TRBV6-1 and TRBJ2-7, with TRBD2 matching 9 bases. This CDR3 comprises 15 residues. V was clipped by 5 bases and J by 6 bases; unmatched bases: 11. Germline V gene data show CDR1 as MNHNS and CDR2 as SASEGT. The CDR3 DNA follows: TGTGCCAGCAGTAAGCGGCGGGGGGGCCATTTCGAGCAGTACTTC. Translating gives CASSKRRGGHFEQYF.

The V call is TRBV5-8, the J call TRBJ1-1, with 9 bases aligning to TRBD1. The V segment lost 5 bases and the J segment 7 bases; nucleotides outside the gene matches: 3. The CDR3 loop spans 12 amino acids. Germline CDR1 is SGHTS and CDR2 is YDEGEE. The CDR3 here is CASRRTGVEAFF. The CDR3 region has the DNA TGTGCCAGCAGAAGGACAGGGGTTGAAGCTTTCTTT.

The rearrangement joins TRBV29-1 to TRBJ2-7, with D perhaps matching TRBD1 or TRBD2 (5 bases each). The CDR3 spans 16 residues. Germline CDR1 is SQVTM and CDR2 is ANQGSEA. V lost 4 bases, J lost 0 bases, and 19 bases lay in between. CDR3: CSVVVPGTESSYEQYF. The CDR3 region has the DNA TGCAGCGTTGTAGTTCCCGGGACGGAGAGCTCCTACGAGCAGTACTTC.

This clonotype occurred many times. The V call is TRBV28, the J call TRBJ2-7; D perhaps matches TRBD2 (5 bases). V lost 5 bases and J lost 0, with 14 bases in between. This CDR3 comprises 15 residues. CDR1 is MDHEN and CDR2 is SYDVKM in the germline V gene. The CDR3 DNA reads TGTGCCAGCAGTCTAGGACTGAGAAGCTCCTACGAGCAGTACTTC. Translating gives CASSLGLRSSYEQYF.

The gene calls are TRBV5-1 and TRBJ2-2, with 9 bases that match TRBD1. CDR1 and CDR2 from the germline V gene are SGHRS and YFSETQ. Trimming cost V 4 bases and J 7 bases; bases outside gene matches: 11. The length of the CDR3 is 16 residues. The CDR3 sequence: CASSTGAGTGIGELFF. CDR3 nucleotide sequence: TGCGCCAGCAGCACGGGAGCCGGGACAGGGATCGGGGAGCTGTTTTTT.

A few counts support this clonotype. This chain connects TRBV10-3 to TRBJ1-6; D gene uncertain. There are 18 residues in the CDR3. Germline V gene data show CDR1 as ENHRY and CDR2 as SYGVKD. The germline V and J ends were trimmed by 0 bases and 0 bases, with 12 bases remaining between them. The CDR3 coding sequence is TGTGCCATCAGTGAGTCGTTATGGAGACCCTCCTATAATTCACCCCTCCACTTT. Its protein is CAISESLWRPSYNSPLHF.

The CDR3 here is CSARGLLAGDSDTQYF. CDR3 nucleotide sequence: TGCAGTGCTAGAGGGTTGTTAGCGGGAGATTCAGATACGCAGTATTTT. V gene TRBV20-1 combines with J gene TRBJ2-3; 9 bases map to TRBD2. Per germline, CDR1 DFQATT and CDR2 SNEGSKA (reference sequence). CDR3 length: 16 amino acids. V lost 1 base to trimming and J lost 4 bases; unmatched junction nucleotides: 9.

This chain links TRBV29-1 with TRBJ2-7; 7 bases match TRBD1. The CDR3 contains 15 residues. Looked up from germline, CDR1 is SQVTM and CDR2 is ANQGSEA. Unmatched junction bases numbered 11, after V lost 6 bases and J lost 0 bases. CDR3 protein: CSVSGQASTSYEQYF. Written as DNA, the CDR3 is TGCAGCGTCAGCGGACAGGCAAGCACCTCCTACGAGCAGTACTTC.

This clonotype was seen ten or more times. V and J are TRBV6-4 and TRBJ1-2, with D possibly being TRBD1 (5 bases). The V gene lost 6 bases and the J gene lost 7 bases, with 9 bases spanning the gap. The CDR3 consists of 11 residues. The germline V gene encodes CDR1 MRHNA and CDR2 SNTAGT. In DNA form, the CDR3 reads TGTGCCAGCAGCCAGGGCGCTGGCTACACCTTC. Translated: CASSQGAGYTF.

This clonotype was detected a few times. The chain recombines TRBV12-3 or TRBV12-4 with TRBJ1-2; perhaps TRBD1 as D (6 bases). V shed 3 bases and J shed 3 bases, with 8 bases lying between them. This CDR3 has 13 amino acids. The CDR3 sequence is CASSLDSYYGYTF. The CDR3 DNA follows: TGTGCCAGCAGTTTGGACAGCTACTATGGCTACACCTTC.